The T cell receptor (beta chain) described here comes from a study of OX40 agonist ivuxolimab in advanced cancers. General observations from the study: Normalized expansion of T-cell clones was also low for some nonresponders. Researchers report that CD8+ T cells had, on average, more expanded clones than CD4+.

V was trimmed by 0 bases and J by 4 bases, leaving 10 bases between them. The CDR3 spans 14 residues. Germline loops: CDR1 MNHNY, CDR2 SVGAGI (reference sequence). A history of autoimmune disease or systemic immunosuppression excluded patients. As regards this clone: What it binds is unknown.

Data came from immunoSEQ multiplex PCR; TCRdb stores just in-frame clones and leaves some out. The sample has roughly 92,000 clones; around 90% are singletons. V gene TRBV6-6 combines with J gene TRBJ2-7; D is unclear. This specimen consisted of CD4+ or CD8+ T cells sorted from blood, obtained in a trial of the OX40 agonist ivuxolimab. The TCR originated in an adult with an advanced solid tumor such as melanoma, head and neck, liver or kidney cancer. The CDR3 sequence: CASSYSGRRYEQYF. The CDR3 bases are TGTGCCAGCAGTTACTCGGGCCGGAGATACGAGCAGTACTTC.